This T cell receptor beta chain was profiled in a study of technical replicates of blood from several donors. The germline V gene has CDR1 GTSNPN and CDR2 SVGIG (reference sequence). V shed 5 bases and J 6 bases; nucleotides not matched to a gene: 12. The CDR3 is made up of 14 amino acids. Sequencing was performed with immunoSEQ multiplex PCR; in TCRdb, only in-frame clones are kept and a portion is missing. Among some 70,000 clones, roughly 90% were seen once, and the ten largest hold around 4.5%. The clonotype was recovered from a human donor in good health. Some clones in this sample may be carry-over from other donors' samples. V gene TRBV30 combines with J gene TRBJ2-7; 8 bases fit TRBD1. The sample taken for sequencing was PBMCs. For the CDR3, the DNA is TGTGCCTGGGCACTTGGGACAGGTCGTTCCGAGCAGTACTTC. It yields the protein CAWALGTGRSEQYF.